This section outlines one T cell receptor beta chain sequence together with its context. Data came from immunoSEQ multiplex PCR; TCRdb stores just in-frame clones and leaves some out. The table has about 1.4 million clones, approximately 96% seen once. This record comes from a study of shared clonotypes between healthy human individuals. Study-level background: CD4 naive cells filled three plates per donor, CD4 memory three, CD8 naive two and CD8 memory one.

Each of the donors was a healthy adult who was HIV-negative and had not had a recent acute infection or vaccination. V lost 5 bases, J lost 3 bases, and 9 bases stayed unmatched. CDR3 size: 15 residues. Germline V gives CDR1 SNHLY, CDR2 FYNNEI. Sequenced input: naive CD4+ T cells sorted from blood. Specified subset: CD45RA+ positively selected. The V and J genes are TRBV2 and TRBJ2-5; 7 nucleotides align to TRBD1. The receptor's source is a man in his thirties or forties in good health. The CDR3, as DNA: TGTGCCAGCAGTCTTACAGGGGTTTTCGAAGAGACCCAGTACTTC. Its translation: CASSLTGVFEETQYF. Combining the CDR3 with reference TRBV2 and TRBJ2-5 gives the whole variable domain EPEVTQTPSHQVTQMGQEVILRCVPISNHLYFYWYRQILGQKVEFLVSFYNNEISEKSEIFDDQFSVERPDGSNFTLKIRSTKLEDSAMYFCASSLTGVFEETQYFGPGTRLLVL.